The 20 T cell receptor beta chains in this list originate from one sample, sequenced in a study of control samples from healthy donors and cancer patients (TCRdb year 2020). Library generation was performed with the immunoSEQ multiplex PCR assay. TCRdb took over this immuneACCESS table, retaining in-frame rearrangements with V and J assigned. Such tables are incomplete; in checked studies, under half of the missing clones stem from an unresolved V gene, and the remainder is unexplained. Within this sample are around 55,000 clones, with about 96% of them counted one time only. The top ten clones comprise roughly 0.99% of the sample. Sequenced sample: blood. Receptors were obtained from a woman between 18 and 29 years old in good health.

The chain is built from TRBV5-6 and TRBJ2-3; D remains ambiguous. V gave up 0 bases and J gave up 6 bases, with 17 bases separating them. Germline values: CDR1 SGHDT, CDR2 YYEEEE. The CDR3 covers 16 residues. DNA for the CDR3: TGTGCCAGCAGCTTGGATAGGGTAGGTGGTGCGGATACGCAGTATTTT. This sequence encodes CASSLDRVGGADTQYF.

J is TRBJ1-2 and V is TRBV19; 11 positions agree with TRBD1. Trimming took 5 bases from V and 8 from J; bases not matched to a gene: 10. The CDR3 sequence is 15 residues long. Germline assignment: CDR1 LNHDA and CDR2 SQIVND (reference sequence). CDR3 sequence (DNA): TGTGCCAGTAGTCGCCGGGACAGGGGGTTCAGGGGCTACACCTTC. Protein sequence: CASSRRDRGFRGYTF.

V usage is TRBV21-1 and J usage is TRBJ1-3; the table's D call TRBD1 went unverified against the DNA. TRBV21-1 constitutes a pseudogene. CDR3 length: 16 amino acids. The CDR3 loop reads CASSSPRGKPGNTIYF. CDR3 DNA: TGTGCCAGCTCGTCCCCCAGGGGAAAACCGGGAAACACCATATATTTT.

The chain recombines TRBV6-6 with TRBJ1-1; 7 nucleotides agree with TRBD1. The CDR3 covers 14 residues. Germline V gene data show CDR1 as MNHNY and CDR2 as SVGAGI (reference sequence). Trimming at V came to 7 bases and at J to 4 bases, leaving 9 bases not matched to a gene. As DNA, the CDR3 is TGTGCCAGCAAGAATCAGGGGGGGCCCACTGAAGCTTTCTTT. This gives the protein CASKNQGGPTEAFF.

The chain has TRBV4-1 and TRBJ2-1, with D maybe TRBD1 (5 bases). This CDR3 contains 15 residues. V lost 0 bases, J lost 3 bases, and 9 bases lay in between. Germline V gives CDR1 MGHRA, CDR2 YSYEKL. CDR3 sequence (DNA): TGCGCCAGCAGCCAAGAATGGGGCAACTACAATGAGCAGTTCTTC. As protein: CASSQEWGNYNEQFF.

This sequence joins TRBV6-2 or TRBV6-3 and TRBJ2-7; weak D call: TRBD1 (7 bases). The CDR3 runs to 17 residues. Germline CDR1 is MNHEY and CDR2 is SVGEGT. With 4 bases removed from V and 1 base from J, the gap between germline ends came to 20 bases. This CDR3 reads CASSSTWWQGGSYEQYF. The CDR3 nucleotides read TGTGCCAGCAGTTCCACCTGGTGGCAGGGGGGTTCCTACGAGCAGTACTTC.

V usage is TRBV2 and J usage is TRBJ2-1, with 7 bases aligning to TRBD2. The CDR3 is 14 residues long. The germline gives CDR1 SNHLY, CDR2 FYNNEI. This CDR3 reads CTSGSERGNNEQFF. The CDR3 DNA follows: TGTACCTCGGGTTCGGAGCGGGGAAACAATGAGCAGTTCTTC.

This rearrangement joins TRBV18 to TRBJ2-3; D possibly corresponds to TRBD2 (7 bases). V lost 6 bases to trimming and J lost 5 bases, with 21 bases between them. This CDR3 comprises 16 residues. Germline loops: CDR1 KGHSH, CDR2 LQKENI. This chain's CDR3 is CASSPTGGGGGDTQYF. The CDR3 nucleotides read TGTGCCAGCTCCCCGACTGGCGGGGGCGGAGGAGATACGCAGTATTTT. Together with reference TRBV18 and TRBJ2-3, the CDR3 gives the full variable domain: NAGVMQNPRHLVRRRGQEARLRCSPMKGHSHVYWYRQLPEEGLKFMVYLQKENIIDESGMPKERFSAEFPKEGPSILRIQQVVRGDSAAYFCASSPTGGGGGDTQYFGPGTRLTVL.

The rearrangement uses TRBV29-1 and TRBJ2-3, with 11 bases matching TRBD2. Trimming took 3 bases from V and 5 from J; bases not matched to a gene: 10. Germline CDR1 is SQVTM and CDR2 is ANQGSEA. The CDR3 runs 16 residues. The CDR3 is CSVERASGGSLDTQYF. DNA of the CDR3: TGCAGCGTTGAGAGGGCTAGCGGGGGGAGTTTAGATACGCAGTATTTT.

This rearrangement joins TRBV19 to TRBJ1-6; D unclear. Trimming stripped 8 bases from V and 0 bases from J, with 5 bases between. Germline V gene sequence: CDR1 LNHDA, CDR2 SQIVND (reference sequence). This CDR3 has 13 amino acids. In nucleotides, the CDR3 is TGTGCCAGTGGAAGCTCCTATAATTCACCCCTCCACTTT. Encoded protein: CASGSSYNSPLHF.

The chain carries TRBV7-2 and TRBJ2-1; D is unresolved. The V end was cut by 3 bases, the J end by 5 bases, with 17 bases between. The CDR3 runs to 16 residues. Per germline, CDR1 SGHTA and CDR2 FQGNSA. This CDR3 is CASSFRGATLNNEQFF. The CDR3 region has the DNA TGTGCCAGCAGCTTTAGAGGCGCGACTCTTAACAATGAGCAGTTCTTC.

This chain links TRBV24-1 with TRBJ2-2; no definite D call. The CDR3 consists of 14 residues. The ends were cut back, 3 bases at V and 3 bases at J, with 7 bases in the middle. Germline V CDR1 and CDR2: KGHDR, SFDVKD. The CDR3 DNA follows: TGTGCCACCAGTGATGGAACAGACACCGGGGAGCTGTTTTTT. This sequence encodes CATSDGTDTGELFF.

The rearrangement uses TRBV5-1 and TRBJ1-5; tentatively, D is TRBD1 (6 bases). Trimming cost V 6 bases and J 3 bases, with 16 bases left between them. This CDR3 region has 15 residues. Germline CDR1 is SGHRS and CDR2 is YFSETQ. CDR3: CASTRDGGYNQPQHF. For the CDR3, the DNA is TGCGCCAGCACTCGGGATGGGGGCTACAATCAGCCCCAGCATTTT.

V gene TRBV6-2 or TRBV6-3 combines with J gene TRBJ1-5; D ambiguous. CDR1 is MNHEY, CDR2 SVGEGT, per germline. The length of the CDR3 is 16 residues. Deletions cut 4 bases from V and 0 bases from J, with 13 bases between. The CDR3 DNA sequence: TGTGCCAGCAGTTCACGGACGGATTATAGCAATCAGCCCCAGCATTTT. Translating gives CASSSRTDYSNQPQHF.

The chain employs TRBV2 and TRBJ2-5; 10 bases are a match to TRBD2. Losses at the gene ends were 8 bases for V and 5 bases for J; bases not matched to a gene: 17. Per germline, CDR1 SNHLY and CDR2 FYNNEI. This CDR3 has 17 amino acids. In DNA, the CDR3 is TGTGCCAGCGGGGCCTTATTGAGCGGGGGGGCCCCGGAGACCCAGTACTTC. Residues: CASGALLSGGAPETQYF.

The chain couples TRBV28 to TRBJ1-2; 8 positions agree with TRBD1. V shed 5 bases and J 6 bases; nucleotides not matched to a gene: 14. Germline V lookup: CDR1 MDHEN, CDR2 SYDVKM. The CDR3 totals 16 residues. CDR3 region: CASSPTSLRGPDGYTF. The CDR3 coding sequence is TGTGCCAGCAGTCCGACCTCCCTCAGGGGGCCTGATGGCTACACCTTC.

This chain links TRBV9 with TRBJ1-2, with 10 bases aligning to TRBD1. The junction had 5 bases not matched to a gene; V was cut back by 3 bases and J by 6 bases. This CDR3 is built from 14 residues. Looked up from germline, CDR1 is SGDLS and CDR2 is YYNGEE. The CDR3 nucleotides read TGTGCCAGCAGCGCGAAGGACAGGGGGGATGGCTACACCTTC. It is translated as CASSAKDRGDGYTF.

The gene calls are TRBV7-2 and TRBJ1-2, with D perhaps TRBD1 (5 bases). In germline, CDR1 is SGHTA, CDR2 FQGNSA. This CDR3 has 16 amino acids. Trimming left V 10 bases short and J 3 bases short, with 24 bases between. DNA for the CDR3: TGTGCCATCACTGGGTGGTTCGCGGGACTGTACTATGGCTACACCTTC. Amino acids: CAITGWFAGLYYGYTF.

This chain joins TRBV3-1 (or the pseudogene TRBV3-2) and TRBJ1-1; D remains ambiguous. Germline CDR1 and CDR2: LGHDT and YNNKEL (reference sequence). The CDR3 totals 14 residues. V lost 4 bases to trimming and J lost 4 bases, with 13 bases between them. The CDR3: CASSPRSLGTEAFF. The CDR3 DNA is TGTGCCAGCAGCCCCCGCAGCCTGGGCACTGAAGCTTTCTTT.

This clone came up a few times. The V and J genes are TRBV11-2 and TRBJ2-5, with D possibly being TRBD2 (6 bases). Germline V CDR1 and CDR2: SGHAT, FQNNGV. Trimming pared 6 bases from V and 5 bases from J, leaving 16 bases between. The length of the CDR3 is 14 residues. The CDR3: CASSPWGVRETQYF. The DNA of the CDR3 is TGTGCCAGCAGTCCCTGGGGGGTGCGGGAGACCCAGTACTTC.